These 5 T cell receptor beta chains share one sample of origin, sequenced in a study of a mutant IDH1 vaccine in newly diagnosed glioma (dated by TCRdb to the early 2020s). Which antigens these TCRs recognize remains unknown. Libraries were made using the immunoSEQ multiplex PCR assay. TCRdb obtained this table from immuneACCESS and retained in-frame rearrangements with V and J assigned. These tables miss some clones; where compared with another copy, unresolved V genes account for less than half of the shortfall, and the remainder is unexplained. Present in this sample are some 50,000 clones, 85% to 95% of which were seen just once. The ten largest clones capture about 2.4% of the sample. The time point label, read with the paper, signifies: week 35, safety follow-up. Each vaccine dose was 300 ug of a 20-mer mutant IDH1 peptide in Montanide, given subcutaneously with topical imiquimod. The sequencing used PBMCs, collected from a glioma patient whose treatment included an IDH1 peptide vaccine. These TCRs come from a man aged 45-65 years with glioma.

The DNA of the CDR3 is TGTGCCAGCAGTTCGAACATAAAACTCACAGATACGCAGTATTTT. It is translated as CASSSNIKLTDTQYF. This rearrangement joins TRBV6-5 to TRBJ2-3; D is undetermined. Germline V gives CDR1 MNHEY, CDR2 SVGAGI. The CDR3 is 15 amino acids. V lost 4 bases and J lost 2, with 13 bases in between.

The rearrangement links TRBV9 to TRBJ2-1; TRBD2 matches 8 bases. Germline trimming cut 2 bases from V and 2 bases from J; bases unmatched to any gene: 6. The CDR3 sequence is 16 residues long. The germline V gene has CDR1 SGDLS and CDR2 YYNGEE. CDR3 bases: TGTGCCAGCAGCGTGAGCGGGAGTGGCACCTACAATGAGCAGTTCTTC. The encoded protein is CASSVSGSGTYNEQFF. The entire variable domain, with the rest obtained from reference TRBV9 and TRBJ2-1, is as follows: DSGVTQTPKHLITATGQRVTLRCSPRSGDLSVYWYQQSLDQGLQFLIQYYNGEERAKGNILERFSAQQFPDLHSELNLSSLELGDSALYFCASSVSGSGTYNEQFFGPGTRLTVL.

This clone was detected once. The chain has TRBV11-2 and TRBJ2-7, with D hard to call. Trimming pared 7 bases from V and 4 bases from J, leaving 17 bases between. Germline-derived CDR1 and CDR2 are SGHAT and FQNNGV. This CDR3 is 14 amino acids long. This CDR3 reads CASNLGFWDYEQYF. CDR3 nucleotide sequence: TGTGCCAGCAATTTGGGGTTTTGGGATTACGAGCAGTACTTC.

In DNA, the CDR3 is TGTGCCAGCAGGGATCCGGGACACATGAACACTGAAGCTTTCTTT. This codes for CASRDPGHMNTEAFF. J is TRBJ1-1 and V is TRBV6-5, with a weak D call TRBD1 (6 bases). This CDR3 comprises 15 residues. Deletions cut 6 bases from V and 0 bases from J, with 14 bases between. The V gene's germline CDR1 is MNHEY and CDR2 SVGAGI.

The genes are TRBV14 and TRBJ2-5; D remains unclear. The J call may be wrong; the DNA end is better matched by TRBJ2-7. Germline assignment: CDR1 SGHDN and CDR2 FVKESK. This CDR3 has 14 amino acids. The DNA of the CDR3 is TGTGCCAGCAGCCAAGATTGGAGCTCCTACGAGCAGTACTTC. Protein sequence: CASSQDWSSYEQYF.